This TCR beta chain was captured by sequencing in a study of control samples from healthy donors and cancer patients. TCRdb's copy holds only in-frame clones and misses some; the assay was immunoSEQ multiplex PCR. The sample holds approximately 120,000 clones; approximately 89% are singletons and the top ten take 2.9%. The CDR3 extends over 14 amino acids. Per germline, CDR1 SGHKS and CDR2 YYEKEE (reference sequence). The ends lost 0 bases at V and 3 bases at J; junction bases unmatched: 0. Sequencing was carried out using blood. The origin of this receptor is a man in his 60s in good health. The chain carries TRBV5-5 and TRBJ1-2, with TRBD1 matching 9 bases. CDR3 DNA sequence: TGTGCCAGCAGCTTGGACAGGGGGCACTATGGCTACACCTTC. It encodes CASSLDRGHYGYTF.